The 8 T cell receptor beta chains below were found in one sample sequenced in a study of glioma-infiltrating T cells. Amplification of TCR alpha and beta CDR3 regions from RNA used iRepertoire nested multiplex PCR. TCRdb re-called the multiplex PCR reads through MiXCR, storing one row per CDR3 protein. This table holds 150,000 to 200,000 distinct CDR3 sequences, more than 30% found once. The specimen was glioma tissue, nonneoplastic brain tissue, or PBMCs (not recorded which). These receptors all stem from a human donor with low-grade glioma or glioblastoma, undergoing nonglioma brain surgery, or in good health (not recorded which).

The table lists this clonotype with many counts. The rearrangement uses TRBV20-1 and TRBJ2-5; 7 bases are shared with TRBD2. The V gene's germline CDR1 is DFQATT and CDR2 SNEGSKA (reference sequence). With 8 bases clipped from V and 1 base from J, the junction kept 13 bases outside the gene matches. CDR3 length: 15 amino acids. The CDR3 here is CSFLRLATAQETQYF. In DNA, the CDR3 is TGCAGTTTCCTAAGACTAGCAACCGCCCAAGAGACCCAGTACTTC.

This clonotype was counted between two and nine times. The V call is TRBV3-1, the J call TRBJ2-5; D unresolved. With 4 bases removed from V and 4 bases from J, the gap between germline ends came to 16 bases. This CDR3 has 15 residues. The V gene's germline CDR1 is LGHDT and CDR2 YNNKEL (reference sequence). The CDR3 DNA reads as TGTGCCAGCAGCCCCCAGTACCAGTCTGGAGAGACCCAGTACTTC. Protein product: CASSPQYQSGETQYF.

This chain joins TRBV11-2 and TRBJ2-7; D remains unclear. This CDR3 comprises 14 residues. The V gene lost 5 bases and the J gene lost 7 bases, with 18 bases spanning the gap. The germline CDR1 and CDR2 sequences are SGHAT and FQNNGV. The DNA of the CDR3 is TGTGCCAGCAGCCCGATGGCACGATCTATGGAGCAGTACTTC. It codes for CASSPMARSMEQYF.

This clonotype has at least ten counts. The chain combines TRBV12-3 or TRBV12-4 with TRBJ1-5; 7 nucleotides agree with TRBD1. V lost 7 bases to trimming and J lost 6 bases; unmatched junction nucleotides: 9. This CDR3 spans 14 amino acids. In nucleotides, the CDR3 is TGTGCCAGCACCCCGACAGGGCCCCCTCAGCCCCAGCATTTT. It encodes CASTPTGPPQPQHF.

V usage is TRBV29-1 and J usage is TRBJ2-1, with D unresolved. CDR1 and CDR2 (germline): SQVTM, ANQGSEA. The V end was cut by 4 bases, the J end by 3 bases, with 10 bases between. The CDR3 contains 13 residues. CDR3 nucleotide sequence: TGCAGCGTTGGAATTGGAGACTACAATGAGCAGTTCTTC. As protein: CSVGIGDYNEQFF.

Note on this clonotype: This may stem from a read error, because a much larger clone lies one nucleotide away. The gene calls are TRBV6-4 and TRBJ2-7, with 9 bases aligning to TRBD1. Germline values: CDR1 MRHNA, CDR2 SNTAGT. V shed 7 bases, J shed 3 bases, and the junction held 10 bases outside the gene matches. The CDR3 extends over 15 amino acids. The CDR3 protein is CASNEWTGEGYEQYF. The CDR3 bases are TGTGCCAGCAATGAGTGGACAGGGGAAGGCTACGAGCAGTACTTC.

Remarks on this clonotype: Just one base apart from a much larger clone, this may be a read error. The chain uses TRBV10-3 and TRBJ1-5; D gene ambiguous. CDR1 is ENHRY and CDR2 is SYGVKD in the germline V gene. CDR3 size: 14 residues. Trimming removed 5 bases at V and 6 bases at J, with 14 bases between. CDR3 sequence reads: CAISTTDRGQPQHF. The CDR3 DNA follows: TGTGCCATCAGTACCACCGACCGGGGTCAGCCCCAGCATTTT.

About this clonotype: A much larger clonotype is one base distant, so this may be a read error. The chain uses TRBV2 and TRBJ2-1; no clear D gene. V dropped 7 bases and J dropped 6 bases, with 7 bases sitting between them. CDR1 and CDR2 from the germline V gene are SNHLY and FYNNEI. CDR3 length equals 11 residues. The DNA for the CDR3 is TGTGCCAGCATGTGGCTCAATGAGCAGTTCTTC. It specifies CASMWLNEQFF.